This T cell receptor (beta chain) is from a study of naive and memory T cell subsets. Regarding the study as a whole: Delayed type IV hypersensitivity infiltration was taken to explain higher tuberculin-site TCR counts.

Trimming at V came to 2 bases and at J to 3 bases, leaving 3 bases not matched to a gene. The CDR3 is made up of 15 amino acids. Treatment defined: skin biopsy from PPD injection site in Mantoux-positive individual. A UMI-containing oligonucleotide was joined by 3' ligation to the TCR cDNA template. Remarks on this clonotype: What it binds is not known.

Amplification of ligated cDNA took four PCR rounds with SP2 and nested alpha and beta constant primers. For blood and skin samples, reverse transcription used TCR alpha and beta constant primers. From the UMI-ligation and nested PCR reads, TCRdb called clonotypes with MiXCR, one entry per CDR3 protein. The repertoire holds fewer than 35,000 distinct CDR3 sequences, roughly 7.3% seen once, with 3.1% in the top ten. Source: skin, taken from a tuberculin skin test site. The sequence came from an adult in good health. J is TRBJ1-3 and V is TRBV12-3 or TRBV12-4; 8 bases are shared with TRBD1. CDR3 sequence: CASSLLGQGGNTIYF. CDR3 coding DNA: TGTGCCAGCAGTTTACTCGGACAGGGTGGAAACACCATATATTTT.